This TCR beta chain emerged from a study of OX40 agonist ivuxolimab in advanced cancers. Study-level information: Mean age around 60 years, range about 23 to 85; around 80% male.

For this clone: Its specificity is not known.

Autoimmune disease history or systemic immunosuppression excluded patients. Study-level points and caveats: With doses of 0.1 to 3.0 mg/kg, CD4+ and CD8+ blood T cells had undergone clonal expansion by week 6.

Looked up from germline, CDR1 is LNHDA and CDR2 is SQIVND (reference sequence). The length of the CDR3 is 17 residues. Trimming cost V 3 bases and J 3 bases, with 20 bases left between them. Clones were read by immunoSEQ multiplex PCR, and TCRdb kept only the in-frame ones, dropping some. The table lists under 25,000 clones, approximately 84% of them singletons. The TCR sequence derives from an adult with an advanced solid tumor such as melanoma, head and neck, liver or kidney cancer. The chain uses TRBV19 and TRBJ1-1, with D tentatively TRBD1 (5 bases). Here the sequenced sample was CD4+ or CD8+ T cells sorted from blood, taken in a trial of the OX40 agonist ivuxolimab. The CDR3 spells CASSIPGLGSADTEAFF. The CDR3 DNA reads as TGTGCCAGTAGTATCCCAGGGCTTGGGAGCGCGGACACTGAAGCTTTCTTT.